These 27 T cell receptor beta chains were all obtained from the same sample, sequenced in a study of cytomegalovirus exposure and HLA in healthy donors. Libraries were prepared by immunoSEQ multiplex PCR; TCRdb keeps only in-frame clonotypes and omits some of them. The profile shows around 220,000 clones, over 80% of them singletons. Sequenced sample: PBMCs. These receptors were taken from a woman in her thirties in good health and CMV-seropositive.

The chain links TRBV2 to TRBJ1-3; possible D gene TRBD1, 5 bases. The germline V gene has CDR1 SNHLY and CDR2 FYNNEI. Trimming removed 6 bases at V and 2 bases at J, with 11 bases between. The CDR3 contains 14 residues. CDR3 coding DNA: TGTGCCAGCAGGGTCCAGGGTGCTGGAAACACCATATATTTT. The encoded protein is CASRVQGAGNTIYF.

V usage is TRBV28 and J usage is TRBJ2-6; perhaps D is TRBD1 or TRBD2 (5 bases each). Trimming cost V 6 bases and J 4 bases, with 19 bases left between them. Germline CDR1 is MDHEN and CDR2 is SYDVKM. The CDR3 consists of 17 residues. CDR3 sequence: CASSPQGTGFGANVLTF. The CDR3 DNA sequence: TGTGCCAGCAGCCCCCAAGGGACCGGGTTCGGGGCCAACGTCCTGACTTTC.

The table lists this clone with a few counts. The rearrangement joins TRBV7-9 to TRBJ2-7, with D possibly being TRBD1 (6 bases). The CDR3 covers 14 residues. V lost 5 bases and J 0 bases, leaving 11 bases between the germline ends. CDR1 SEHNR and CDR2 FQNEAQ come from the germline V gene (reference sequence). The DNA for the CDR3 is TGTGCCAGCAGCCGCCGGGACACCTCCTACGAGCAGTACTTC. Its translation is CASSRRDTSYEQYF.

This clone was picked up one time. The V and J genes are TRBV5-6 and TRBJ1-5; D might be TRBD1 (6 bases). The germline V and J ends were trimmed by 4 bases and 3 bases, with 17 bases remaining between them. The V gene's germline CDR1 is SGHDT and CDR2 YYEEEE. The CDR3 is 16 residues long. The CDR3 reads CASSRGLGANNQPQHF. The CDR3 coding sequence is TGTGCCAGCAGCCGGGGCTTGGGGGCGAACAATCAGCCCCAGCATTTT.

The V gene is TRBV30, the J gene TRBJ1-2; TRBD1 matches at 7 bases. This CDR3 contains 13 residues. Germline-derived CDR1 and CDR2 are GTSNPN and SVGIG (reference sequence). V lost 8 bases and J lost 0; bases outside the gene matches: 6. This CDR3 reads CAGRQGSNYGYTF. The CDR3 DNA follows: TGTGCCGGAAGACAGGGCTCTAACTATGGCTACACCTTC.

The CDR3 bases are TGTGCCAGCAGTTCTCTTAGCAGGGCCAAGGGATACGAGCAGTACTTC. It specifies CASSSLSRAKGYEQYF. The chain couples TRBV6-7 to TRBJ2-7; maybe TRBD1 (5 bases). TRBV6-7 is an ORF, and what it does is uncertain. The CDR3 runs to 16 residues. V shed 4 bases and J shed 4 bases, with 20 bases lying between them.

The chain employs TRBV7-8 and TRBJ2-7; D is unclear. V was clipped by 5 bases and J by 0 bases, with 17 bases between them. The germline gives CDR1 SGHVS, CDR2 FQNEAQ. The CDR3 runs 16 residues. The CDR3 nucleotides read TGTGCCAGCAGCCCGGCCCCTACGGTAAGCTCCTACGAGCAGTACTTC. Translating it yields CASSPAPTVSSYEQYF.

V gene TRBV5-6 combines with J gene TRBJ2-1, with D hard to call. There are 15 residues in the CDR3. Germline lookup yields CDR1 SGHDT and CDR2 YYEEEE. The germline V and J ends were trimmed by 4 bases and 2 bases, with 13 bases remaining between them. The CDR3 here is CASSHGSQTYNEQFF. CDR3 in DNA: TGTGCCAGCAGCCACGGGTCGCAGACCTACAATGAGCAGTTCTTC.

The chain combines TRBV5-4 with TRBJ2-1; 11 bases are shared with TRBD2. The CDR3 sequence is 15 residues long. Germline loops: CDR1 SGHNT, CDR2 YYREEE (reference sequence). After removal of 3 bases from V and 9 bases from J, the junction contained 8 bases not matched to a gene. The CDR3, as DNA: TGTGCCAGCAGCTCCCCCGGGACTAGCGGAGGTGAGCAGTTCTTC. Protein sequence: CASSSPGTSGGEQFF.

The chain joins TRBV28 to TRBJ2-7; D is uncertain. CDR1 MDHEN and CDR2 SYDVKM come from the germline V gene. Trimming pared 5 bases from V and 2 bases from J, leaving 13 bases between. The CDR3 is made up of 14 amino acids. The CDR3 region has the DNA TGTGCCAGCAGTGGCCCTCTAGAGACCTACGAGCAGTACTTC. Translation gives CASSGPLETYEQYF. Full variable domain (rest looked up from reference TRBV28 and TRBJ2-7): DVKVTQSSRYLVKRTGEKVFLECVQDMDHENMFWYRQDPGLGLRLIYFSYDVKMKEKGDIPEGYSVSREKKERFSLILESASTNQTSMYLCASSGPLETYEQYFGPGTRLTVT.

This chain uses TRBV10-1 with TRBJ1-1; D is undetermined. The V gene's germline CDR1 is WNHNN and CDR2 SYGVQD (reference sequence). This CDR3 spans 17 amino acids. Trimming left V 0 bases short and J 5 bases short, with 19 bases between. The CDR3 sequence is CASSESATHWPPTEAFF. The CDR3 region has the DNA TGCGCCAGCAGTGAGTCCGCGACGCATTGGCCCCCGACTGAAGCTTTCTTT.

The gene calls are TRBV11-3 and TRBJ2-7; D may be TRBD1 (6 bases). With 5 bases removed from V and 0 bases from J, the gap between germline ends came to 11 bases. Germline V gene data show CDR1 as SGHNT and CDR2 as YENEEA. The length of the CDR3 is 14 residues. CDR3 sequence: CASSPRGSSYEQYF. The CDR3 DNA sequence: TGTGCCAGCAGCCCCAGGGGAAGCTCCTACGAGCAGTACTTC.

This clone was seen many times. V and J are TRBV5-1 and TRBJ1-3; D not certain. This CDR3 region has 17 residues. Germline V gene data show CDR1 as SGHRS and CDR2 as YFSETQ. Between the trimmed V and J ends, which lost 0 bases and 0 bases, there was a span of 13 bases. CDR3 sequence (DNA): TGCGCCAGCAGCTTGGCCGTCGGGTCGAGCTCTGGAAACACCATATATTTT. It yields the protein CASSLAVGSSSGNTIYF.

This clone occurred once. The chain employs TRBV6-5 and TRBJ2-3; a possible D gene is TRBD2 (5 bases). The CDR3 totals 13 residues. CDR1 and CDR2 (germline): MNHEY, SVGAGI. Trimming removed 5 bases from V and 8 bases from J, with 14 bases in between. CDR3 loop: CASSDGRGGTQYF. The CDR3 coding sequence is TGTGCCAGCAGTGATGGACGGGGTGGTACGCAGTATTTT.

The rearrangement joins TRBV5-6 to TRBJ2-7; possibly TRBD1 for D (5 bases). Trimming removed 1 base at V and 2 bases at J, with 7 bases between. The CDR3 runs to 13 residues. Germline values: CDR1 SGHDT, CDR2 YYEEEE. CDR3: CASSLQGPYEQYF. CDR3 coding DNA: TGTGCCAGCAGCTTGCAGGGTCCCTACGAGCAGTACTTC. The full variable domain, rest sourced from reference TRBV5-6 and TRBJ2-7, is DAGVTQSPTHLIKTRGQQVTLRCSPKSGHDTVSWYQQALGQGPQFIFQYYEEEERQRGNFPDRFSGHQFPNYSSELNVNALLLGDSALYLCASSLQGPYEQYFGPGTRLTVT.

The chain joins TRBV30 to TRBJ1-2, with no clear D. This CDR3 has 13 amino acids. Trimming shortened V by 6 bases and J by 4 bases, and 15 bases separated the two germline ends. Germline lookup yields CDR1 GTSNPN and CDR2 SVGIG (reference sequence). The CDR3 region has the DNA TGTGCCTGCCCGAAGAGGGTTGCCTATGGCTACACCTTC. It specifies CACPKRVAYGYTF.

About this clone: The sample carries other DNA sequences with the same CDR3. This rearrangement joins TRBV27 to TRBJ1-1; D unresolved. The CDR3 contains 13 residues. V shed 2 bases and J shed 1 base, with 5 bases lying between them. Germline V gives CDR1 MNHEY, CDR2 SMNVEV (reference sequence). This CDR3 reads CASSLVRNTEAFF. The CDR3 region has the DNA TGTGCCAGCAGTTTAGTTCGGAACACTGAAGCTTTCTTT.

The chain combines TRBV6-5 with TRBJ2-3; no clear D. V was shortened by 7 bases and J by 13 bases, with 15 bases between the two germline ends. Germline CDR1 and CDR2: MNHEY and SVGAGI. The CDR3 totals 11 residues. CDR3 in amino acids: CASNLRGIEYF. Here the CDR3 DNA reads TGTGCCAGCAACCTCAGAGGAATTGAGTATTTT.

This clone was recorded a few times. The V and J genes are TRBV7-3 and TRBJ2-4; 9 bases match TRBD1. Looked up from germline, CDR1 is SGHTA and CDR2 is FQGTGA. The CDR3 sequence is 13 residues long. Trimming removed 5 bases from V and 8 bases from J; junction bases left unmatched: 4. In DNA form, the CDR3 reads TGTGCCAGCAGCCCGCGACAGGGGGACATTCAGTACTTC. Protein sequence: CASSPRQGDIQYF.

This clone appeared a few times. The chain joins TRBV6-5 to TRBJ1-2, with D possibly TRBD1 on 6 matching bases. The CDR3 has 16 amino acids. Trimming cost V 2 bases and J 8 bases, with 21 bases left between them. The germline gives CDR1 MNHEY, CDR2 SVGAGI. CDR3 nucleotides: TGTGCCAGCAGTTACGATCGAGGGGGAATTAAGGAAGGCTACACCTTC. Protein sequence: CASSYDRGGIKEGYTF.

Comment on this clone: This sample includes further DNA sequences coding for the same CDR3. The chain joins TRBV5-1 to TRBJ1-5; TRBD1 matches at 9 bases. The V segment lost 0 bases and the J segment 4 bases; nucleotides outside the gene matches: 2. CDR3 length: 15 amino acids. The germline CDR1 and CDR2 sequences are SGHRS and YFSETQ. CDR3 nucleotides: TGCGCCAGCAGCTTGGGACAGGGGGTTAATCAGCCCCAGCATTTT. This translates into CASSLGQGVNQPQHF.

The chain links TRBV11-1 to TRBJ2-2, with D tentatively TRBD1 (6 bases). There are 14 residues in the CDR3. V gave up 5 bases and J gave up 5 bases, with 12 bases separating them. CDR1 SGHAT and CDR2 FQDESV come from the germline V gene (reference sequence). CDR3 nucleotide sequence: TGTGCCAGCAGCCCCGGACAGACAACCGGGGAGCTGTTTTTT. Amino acids: CASSPGQTTGELFF. The full variable domain, its missing parts supplied by reference TRBV11-1 and TRBJ2-2, is EAEVAQSPRYKITEKSQAVAFWCDPISGHATLYWYRQILGQGPELLVQFQDESVVDDSQLPKDRFSAERLKGVDSTLKIQPAELGDSAMYLCASSPGQTTGELFFGEGSRLTVL.

The rearrangement links TRBV4-3 to TRBJ2-7; 7 bases are shared with TRBD2. V shed 2 bases, J shed 6 bases, and the junction held 10 bases outside the gene matches. The CDR3 loop spans 15 amino acids. Germline CDR1 LGHNA, CDR2 YSLEER. The CDR3 loop reads CASSQTAGAMSEQYF. The CDR3 nucleotides read TGCGCCAGCAGCCAAACGGCGGGAGCTATGAGCGAGCAGTACTTC.

V is TRBV4-1 and J is TRBJ1-2, with D unclear. Trimming removed 0 bases at V and 2 bases at J, with 19 bases between. CDR3 length equals 18 residues. The germline gives CDR1 MGHRA, CDR2 YSYEKL. The chain's CDR3 is CASSQDTQSTELNYGYTF. CDR3 in DNA: TGCGCCAGCAGCCAAGATACTCAATCGACCGAACTCAACTATGGCTACACCTTC.

This clone was seen only a few times. Other DNA sequences in the sample encode the same CDR3. The rearrangement joins TRBV7-2 to TRBJ1-5; a weak D match, TRBD1 (5 bases). The V gene's germline CDR1 is SGHTA and CDR2 FQGNSA. V was cut by 1 base and J by 6 bases, with 10 bases left in between. This CDR3 is built from 14 residues. This chain's CDR3 is CASSLGQGGQPQHF. The CDR3 bases are TGTGCCAGCAGCTTAGGGCAGGGAGGTCAGCCCCAGCATTTT.

The CDR3 here is CAWSVGVGNQPQHF. In DNA form, the CDR3 reads TGTGCCTGGAGTGTAGGTGTTGGCAATCAGCCCCAGCATTTT. The chain joins TRBV30 to TRBJ1-5; D remains ambiguous. V gave up 0 bases and J gave up 2 bases, with 8 bases separating them. The length of the CDR3 is 14 residues. Germline V CDR1 and CDR2: GTSNPN, SVGIG (reference sequence).

With respect to this clone: At one end, the junction sequence differs from germline, possibly due to a read error. The gene calls are TRBV29-1 and TRBJ2-7; weak D call: TRBD2 (5 bases). This CDR3 is 14 amino acids long. CDR1 is SQVTM and CDR2 is ANQGSEA in the germline V gene. CDR3 sequence: CGVSPSFSSGEQYF. In DNA form, the CDR3 reads TGCGGCGTCTCCCCTTCCTTTTCGTCGGGGGAGCAGTACTTC.